The source of this TCR beta chain is a study of shared clonotypes between healthy human individuals. Background on the study: Each donor's CD4 naive and CD4 memory cells filled three plates apiece, CD8 naive two, and CD8 memory one.

Deep-level running was used for the assay. Method: immunoSEQ multiplex PCR; TCRdb's copy keeps in-frame clones and lacks some. This table holds about 1 million clones, about 76% found once. With 4 bases removed from V and 3 bases from J, the gap between germline ends came to 7 bases. The CDR3 runs 12 residues. In germline, CDR1 is SGHRS, CDR2 YFSETQ. This TCR derives from a man aged 18 to 29 in good health. The sequenced sample consisted of memory CD4+ T cells sorted from blood. Subset here: CD45RA-negative fraction. The chain recombines TRBV5-1 with TRBJ2-5; D ambiguous. The CDR3 nucleotides are TGCGCCAGCAGCCGTCCTAAAGAGACCCAGTACTTC. Amino acid sequence: CASSRPKETQYF.